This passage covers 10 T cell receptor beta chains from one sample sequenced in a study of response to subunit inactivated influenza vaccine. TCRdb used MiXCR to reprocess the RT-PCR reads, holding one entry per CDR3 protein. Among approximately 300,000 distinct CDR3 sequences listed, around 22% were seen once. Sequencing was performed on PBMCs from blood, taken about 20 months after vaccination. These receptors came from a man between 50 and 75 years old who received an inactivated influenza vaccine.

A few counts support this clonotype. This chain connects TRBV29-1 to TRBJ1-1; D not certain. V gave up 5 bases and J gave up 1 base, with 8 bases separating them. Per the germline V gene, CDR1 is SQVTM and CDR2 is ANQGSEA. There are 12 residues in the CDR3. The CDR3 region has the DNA TGCAGCGTTATTGAGGGGAACACTGAAGCTTTCTTT. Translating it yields CSVIEGNTEAFF.

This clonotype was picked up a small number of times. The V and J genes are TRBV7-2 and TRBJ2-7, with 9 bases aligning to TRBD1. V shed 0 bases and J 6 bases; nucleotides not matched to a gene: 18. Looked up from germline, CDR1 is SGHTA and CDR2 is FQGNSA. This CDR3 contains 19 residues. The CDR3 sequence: CASSLARTGTGTSLREQYF. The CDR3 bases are TGTGCCAGCAGCTTAGCCCGGACAGGGACAGGGACTTCTCTCCGCGAGCAGTACTTC.

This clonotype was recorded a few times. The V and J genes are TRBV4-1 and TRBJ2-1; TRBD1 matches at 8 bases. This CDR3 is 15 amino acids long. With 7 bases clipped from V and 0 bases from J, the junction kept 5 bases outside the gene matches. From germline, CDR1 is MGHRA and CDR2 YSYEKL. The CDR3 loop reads CASTQDRGSYNEQFF. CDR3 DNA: TGCGCCAGCACACAAGACAGGGGCTCCTACAATGAGCAGTTCTTC.

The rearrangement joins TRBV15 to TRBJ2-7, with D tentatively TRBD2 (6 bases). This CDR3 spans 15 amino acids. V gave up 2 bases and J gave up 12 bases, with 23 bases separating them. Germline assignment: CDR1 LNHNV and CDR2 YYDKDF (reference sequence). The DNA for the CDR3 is TGTGCCACCAGCAGACAGGGACTCTTGGGCATCGAACTGTACTTC. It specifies CATSRQGLLGIELYF.

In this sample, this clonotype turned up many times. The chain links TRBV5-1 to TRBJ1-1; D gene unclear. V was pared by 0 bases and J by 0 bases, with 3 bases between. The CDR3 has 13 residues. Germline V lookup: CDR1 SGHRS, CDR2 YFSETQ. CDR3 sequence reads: CASSLVVNTEAFF. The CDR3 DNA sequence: TGCGCCAGCAGCTTGGTGGTGAACACTGAAGCTTTCTTT.

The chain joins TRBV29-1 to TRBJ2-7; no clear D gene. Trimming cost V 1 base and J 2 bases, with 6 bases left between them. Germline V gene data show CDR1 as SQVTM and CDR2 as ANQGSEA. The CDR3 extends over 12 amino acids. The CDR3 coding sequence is TGCAGCGTTGAAGGGTCCGCCTACGAGCAGTACTTC. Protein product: CSVEGSAYEQYF.

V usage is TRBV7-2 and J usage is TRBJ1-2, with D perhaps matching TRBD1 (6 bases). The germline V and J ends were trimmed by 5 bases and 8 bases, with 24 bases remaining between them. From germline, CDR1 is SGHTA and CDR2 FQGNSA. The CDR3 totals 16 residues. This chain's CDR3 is CASSPEGHLRGTGYTF. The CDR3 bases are TGTGCCAGCAGCCCCGAGGGACATTTGAGGGGTACAGGCTACACCTTC.

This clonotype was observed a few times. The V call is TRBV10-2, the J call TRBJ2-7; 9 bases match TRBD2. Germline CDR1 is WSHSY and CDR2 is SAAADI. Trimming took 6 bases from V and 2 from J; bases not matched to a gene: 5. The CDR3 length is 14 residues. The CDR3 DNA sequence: TGCGCCAGCAGATTAGCGGGAGAGGCCTACGAGCAGTACTTC. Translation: CASRLAGEAYEQYF.

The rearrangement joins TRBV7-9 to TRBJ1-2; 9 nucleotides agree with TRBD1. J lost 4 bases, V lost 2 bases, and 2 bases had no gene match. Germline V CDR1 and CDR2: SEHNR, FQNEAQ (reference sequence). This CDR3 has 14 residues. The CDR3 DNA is TGTGCCAGCAGCTTAACAGGGGGCGGCTATGGCTACACCTTC. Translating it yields CASSLTGGGYGYTF.

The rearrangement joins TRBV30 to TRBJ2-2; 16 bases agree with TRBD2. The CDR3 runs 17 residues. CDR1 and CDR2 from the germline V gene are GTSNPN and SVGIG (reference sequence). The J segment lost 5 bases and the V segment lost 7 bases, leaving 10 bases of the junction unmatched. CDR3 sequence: CASNAGTSGRVTGELFF. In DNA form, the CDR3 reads TGTGCCTCCAACGCCGGGACTAGCGGGAGGGTTACCGGGGAGCTGTTTTTT.